This T cell receptor beta chain was captured in a study of shared clonotypes between healthy human individuals. The CDR3 totals 14 residues. Germline CDR1 and CDR2: ENHRY and SYGVKD. V gave up 4 bases and J gave up 2 bases, with 12 bases separating them. Generated by immunoSEQ multiplex PCR, the TCRdb table keeps only in-frame clones and is missing some. The sample lists about 600,000 clones; just over 75% were seen once. The sequence derives from a woman aged 35 to 49 in good health. Some clones in this sample may be carry-over from other donors' samples. The sequenced material came from PBMCs. The rearrangement links TRBV10-3 to TRBJ2-7; D unresolved. Here the CDR3 DNA reads TGTGCCATCAGTGCTCTTAGCCTTCCCTACGAGCAGTACTTC. Its translation is CAISALSLPYEQYF.